This T cell receptor beta chain stems from a study of neoadjuvant anti-PD-1 for oral cavity cancer. The overall study: Before surgery, most patients got three to four biweekly 3 mg/kg nivolumab doses. Patients without progression got a fourth dose around day 43.

Time point defined: after neoadjuvant nivolumab, at surgical resection. Patients had newly diagnosed, untreated stage II-IVA oral cavity squamous cell carcinoma. Using immunoSEQ multiplex PCR, the repertoire was profiled, and TCRdb retains in-frame clones only, with some absent. The profile shows 20,000 to 30,000 clones, 26% of them singletons. Note on this clone: No antigen is known for it.

The CDR3 totals 12 residues. The V gene's germline CDR1 is SGHVS and CDR2 FQNEAQ. Between the trimmed V and J ends, which lost 7 bases and 2 bases, there was a span of 9 bases. Broader study findings: Pretreatment Treg/Th17 ratio correlated inversely with post-treatment tumor clonality.

The V and J genes are TRBV7-8 and TRBJ2-7; D is unresolved. The receptor was isolated from a person aged 40 to 85 with oral cavity squamous cell carcinoma. Sequencing was performed on tumor tissue, taken after nivolumab (anti-PD-1) treatment. The CDR3 DNA is TGTGCCAGCACCCAAGGGACCTACGAGCAGTACTTC. The encoded protein is CASTQGTYEQYF.